Following are 10 T cell receptor beta chains from one sample sequenced in a study of CXCR3-negative and CXCR3-positive naive CD8 T cells. Notes on the study in general: TRB CDR3 hydrophobicity was greater in CXCR3-positive naive cells than in CXCR3-negative naive cells.

Their antigen targets remain unknown. Libraries were UMI-labeled 5' RACE TRB cDNA. TCRdb reprocessed the 5' RACE reads; each CDR3 protein has one entry and no DNA is given. Its listing shows 120,000 to 150,000 distinct CDR3 sequences. The sample was naive CXCR3+ CD8+ T cells from blood. Subset defined: CD45RO-CCR7+CD27+CD95- naive CD8+ T cells expressing CXCR3 (TNR3+). The receptor source for this set is a human donor in good health. Some clones in this sample may be carry-over from other donors' samples.

This chain joins TRBV30 and TRBJ2-7; with no DNA, the TCRdb D assignment of TRBD1 cannot be verified. The CDR3 extends over 13 amino acids. CDR1 and CDR2 (germline): GTSNPN, SVGIG (reference sequence). This CDR3 is CAWSHGTGSEQYF.

The chain combines TRBV3-1 with TRBJ1-1. The CDR3 contains 15 residues. In germline, CDR1 is LGHDT, CDR2 YNNKEL (reference sequence). The CDR3 is CASSQDEWTSPEAFF.

The chain employs TRBV7-6 and TRBJ1-4; TCRdb's D call of TRBD1 is untestable without DNA. Germline V gives CDR1 SGHVS, CDR2 FNYEAQ. The CDR3 is 14 residues long. CDR3 sequence reads: CASSSDRGGEKLFF.

The chain uses TRBV28 and TRBJ2-1. Germline V CDR1 and CDR2: MDHEN, SYDVKM. The CDR3 loop spans 14 amino acids. The CDR3 spells CASNDPDIYNEQFF.

The chain recombines TRBV28 with TRBJ2-7; without DNA, the TCRdb call of TRBD1 cannot be checked. The CDR3 length is 15 residues. Germline V CDR1 and CDR2: MDHEN, SYDVKM. The CDR3: CASSLFQDRTYEQYF.

This chain uses TRBV6-5 with TRBJ2-3; the D gene TCRdb calls, TRBD2, cannot be checked with no DNA. Germline CDR1 reads MNHEY; CDR2 reads SVGAGI. This CDR3 is built from 15 residues. The CDR3 here is CASSRLPTSTDTQYF.

CDR3 sequence: CASSKWRGKDEKLFF. The V call is TRBV21-1, the J call TRBJ1-4; TCRdb outputs TRBD1, but without DNA this stays unchecked. TRBV21-1 counts as a pseudogene. This CDR3 has 15 residues.

V is TRBV28 and J is TRBJ2-3; the TRBD1 assignment by TCRdb is unverifiable without DNA. CDR1 and CDR2 (germline): MDHEN, SYDVKM. The CDR3 has 14 amino acids. CDR3 sequence reads: CASGTDSYTDTQYF.

The chain uses TRBV7-9 and TRBJ1-1; TCRdb's assignment of TRBD1 cannot be checked, as there is no DNA. The germline CDR1 and CDR2 sequences are SEHNR and FQNEAQ (reference sequence). The CDR3 contains 15 residues. The chain's CDR3 is CASSFIGQGNTEAFF.

This chain connects TRBV6-2 or TRBV6-3 to TRBJ2-7. The CDR3 loop spans 12 amino acids. Germline V gene lookup returns CDR1 MNHEY and CDR2 SVGEGT. CDR3 sequence: CASTNAAYEQYF.